This entry lists 27 T cell receptor beta chains sequenced from one sample in a study of blood T cells in healthy people across ages. Primers used in a second PCR of roughly 6 to 11 cycles were a sample-barcoded 5' primer and a J-beta primer mix. Each CDR3 protein gets one entry after TCRdb re-called the 5' RACE reads with MiXCR. The table includes 1.4 million or so distinct CDR3 sequences, 35% to 45% detected once. Sequencing used blood. These receptors all stem from a young woman in good health.

This chain uses TRBV7-2 with TRBJ1-4; perhaps TRBD1 as D (5 bases). Trimming shortened V by 5 bases and J by 0 bases, and 13 bases separated the two germline ends. Per the germline V gene, CDR1 is SGHTA and CDR2 is FQGNSA. This CDR3 region has 16 residues. The DNA of the CDR3 is TGTGCCAGCAGCCATCGCCCAGGGCCAACTAATGAAAAACTGTTTTTT. Translated: CASSHRPGPTNEKLFF.

For this clonotype: One end of the junction varies from germline; a read error may be responsible. The chain employs TRBV5-6 and TRBJ1-2; no clear D gene. The CDR3 contains 16 residues. CDR1 is SGHDT, CDR2 YYEEEE, per germline. The CDR3 sequence: CASTLGVQLEYYGHTF. CDR3 DNA: TGTGCCAGCACCCTCGGGGTGCAGTTGGAGTACTATGGCCACACCTTC.

The rearrangement joins TRBV4-3 to TRBJ1-2, with D possibly TRBD1 on 5 matching bases. The CDR3 sequence is 15 residues long. V was shortened by 0 bases and J by 3 bases, with 11 bases between the two germline ends. In germline, CDR1 is LGHNA, CDR2 YSLEER. The CDR3 spells CASSQDVPGHYGYTF. The DNA of the CDR3 is TGCGCCAGCAGCCAAGATGTCCCGGGGCACTATGGCTACACCTTC.

CDR3 region: CASTPRGGLRGYTF. Here the CDR3 DNA reads TGTGCCAGCACCCCAAGGGGGGGTCTTCGTGGCTACACCTTC. This chain connects TRBV28 to TRBJ1-2, with a weak D call TRBD1 (6 bases). Germline V lookup: CDR1 MDHEN, CDR2 SYDVKM. The CDR3 extends over 14 amino acids. V was cut by 7 bases and J by 7 bases, with 19 bases left in between.

The CDR3 DNA reads as TGTGCCACCAGCAGGGACAGGAAAAACTATGGCTACACCTTC. Translation: CATSRDRKNYGYTF. This rearrangement joins TRBV15 to TRBJ1-2; TRBD1 aligns across 7 bases. The CDR3 extends over 14 amino acids. V lost 3 bases and J lost 2; bases outside the gene matches: 3. CDR1 and CDR2 (germline): LNHNV, YYDKDF (reference sequence). Full variable domain (remainder filled in from reference TRBV15 and TRBJ1-2): DAMVIQNPRYQVTQFGKPVTLSCSQTLNHNVMYWYQQKSSQAPKLLFHYYDKDFNNEADTPDNFQSRRPNTSFCFLDIRSPGLGDTAMYLCATSRDRKNYGYTFGSGTRLTVV.

This clonotype has only a few counts. This chain links TRBV20-1 with TRBJ1-5, with 8 bases fitting TRBD1. The germline V gene encodes CDR1 DFQATT and CDR2 SNEGSKA (reference sequence). The CDR3 runs 16 residues. V shed 0 bases, J shed 1 base, and the junction held 5 bases outside the gene matches. The CDR3 spells CSARDRRTGSNQPQHF. For the CDR3, the DNA is TGCAGTGCTAGAGATCGTCGGACAGGGAGCAATCAGCCCCAGCATTTT.

This clonotype was observed a handful of times. J is TRBJ1-5 and V is TRBV12-3 or TRBV12-4, with a possible D match to TRBD1 (6 bases). Trimming took off 8 bases at V and 6 bases at J, with 11 bases between the two ends. The CDR3 is 12 amino acids. Written as DNA, the CDR3 is TGTGCCAGCGGGACATTTAGTCAGCCCCAGCATTTT. Translating it yields CASGTFSQPQHF.

This clonotype was observed once. CDR3 DNA sequence: TGTGCCAGCAGCTTTAGCGGGAGGGGACCCAATGAGCAGTTCTTC. It translates to CASSFSGRGPNEQFF. The chain carries TRBV7-2 and TRBJ2-1, with 11 bases matching TRBD2. This CDR3 has 15 residues. V lost 3 bases, J lost 6 bases, and 4 bases stayed unmatched. CDR1 and CDR2 from the germline V gene are SGHTA and FQGNSA.

This chain connects TRBV12-3 or TRBV12-4 to TRBJ1-2; D uncertain. V lost 3 bases and J 7 bases, leaving 9 bases between the germline ends. The CDR3 runs to 12 residues. CDR3 amino acids: CASSFRSGGYTF. CDR3 coding DNA: TGTGCCAGCAGTTTCCGGTCGGGTGGCTACACCTTC.

The chain carries TRBV6-5 and TRBJ2-7; D is possibly TRBD1 (6 bases). The CDR3 covers 16 residues. V was trimmed by 7 bases and J by 2 bases, leaving 21 bases between them. Germline V gives CDR1 MNHEY, CDR2 SVGAGI. The CDR3 DNA is TGTGCCAGCAATTCTATCCGGGCAGGGGACACCTACGAGCAGTACTTC. This sequence encodes CASNSIRAGDTYEQYF.

This clonotype has just a few counts. V usage is TRBV29-1 and J usage is TRBJ2-1; D unresolved. This CDR3 contains 12 residues. CDR1 SQVTM and CDR2 ANQGSEA come from the germline V gene. V lost 8 bases to trimming and J lost 1 base, with 9 bases between them. The CDR3 DNA reads TGCAGCACCTCAGGATCCTACAATGAGCAGTTCTTC. It is translated as CSTSGSYNEQFF.

This clonotype appeared a few times. This chain connects TRBV6-2 or TRBV6-3 to TRBJ1-1; D unresolved. V was cut by 5 bases and J by 1 base, with 14 bases left in between. The CDR3 has 15 amino acids. CDR1 and CDR2 (germline): MNHEY, SVGEGT. The CDR3, as DNA: TGTGCCAGCAGTAAACTACGGGTAGGGAACACTGAAGCTTTCTTT. Amino acid sequence: CASSKLRVGNTEAFF.

Ten or more counts support this clonotype. The chain joins TRBV4-1 to TRBJ2-3; TRBD1 is a possible D gene (6 bases). Trimming pared 4 bases from V and 1 base from J, leaving 6 bases between. This CDR3 has 13 amino acids. Germline V gene data show CDR1 as MGHRA and CDR2 as YSYEKL. This CDR3 is CASSRTGTDTQYF. As DNA, the CDR3 is TGCGCCAGCAGCCGGACAGGCACAGATACGCAGTATTTT.

V usage is TRBV7-2 and J usage is TRBJ2-7; the D call may be TRBD1 or TRBD2 (5 bases each). Germline V CDR1 and CDR2: SGHTA, FQGNSA. This CDR3 is built from 15 residues. The V end was cut by 3 bases, the J end by 1 base, with 13 bases between. The CDR3 here is CASSFRGVRSYEQYF. The CDR3 DNA sequence: TGTGCCAGCAGCTTCAGAGGGGTCAGATCCTACGAGCAGTACTTC.

This sequence joins TRBV3-1 and TRBJ2-7, with 10 nucleotides matching TRBD2. V lost 2 bases to trimming and J lost 7 bases; unmatched junction nucleotides: 8. The CDR3 consists of 15 residues. The V gene's germline CDR1 is LGHDT and CDR2 YNNKEL (reference sequence). CDR3 sequence (DNA): TGTGCCAGCAGCCAACCCGGGACTAGCGTTGGAGAGCAGTACTTC. This encodes CASSQPGTSVGEQYF.

About this clonotype itself: At one end the junction does not follow the germline gene, possibly because of a read error. The chain uses TRBV28 and TRBJ2-7; tentative D call: TRBD1 (6 bases). Germline V lookup: CDR1 MDHEN, CDR2 SYDVKM. The CDR3 loop spans 14 amino acids. The CDR3 DNA sequence: TGTGCCCGCAGTTACCCCAGGGGCTCCTACGAGCAGTACTTC. Translating gives CARSYPRGSYEQYF.

The genes are TRBV27 and TRBJ1-1; the D is unclear. This CDR3 is 15 amino acids long. V was trimmed by 0 bases and J by 2 bases, leaving 10 bases between them. Germline V gene lookup returns CDR1 MNHEY and CDR2 SMNVEV (reference sequence). CDR3 in amino acids: CASSLSALGNTEAFF. The CDR3 DNA sequence: TGTGCCAGCAGTTTATCCGCCCTGGGAAACACTGAAGCTTTCTTT.

This clonotype was counted between two and nine times. The CDR3 is CSAKDRSSYNSPLHF. As DNA, the CDR3 is TGCAGTGCCAAGGACAGGAGCTCCTATAATTCACCCCTCCACTTT. The chain uses TRBV20-1 and TRBJ1-6, with 7 bases that match TRBD1. Germline trimming cut 6 bases from V and 0 bases from J; bases unmatched to any gene: 5. Germline V gene sequence: CDR1 DFQATT, CDR2 SNEGSKA (reference sequence). CDR3 size: 15 residues.

V is TRBV19 and J is TRBJ2-2; D not certain. This CDR3 has 14 residues. The germline gives CDR1 LNHDA, CDR2 SQIVND (reference sequence). Trimming left V 1 base short and J 4 bases short, with 7 bases between. The CDR3 bases are TGTGCCAGTAGTATAGGCCAAATCACCGGGGAGCTGTTTTTT. As protein: CASSIGQITGELFF.

The chain carries TRBV6-2 or TRBV6-3 and TRBJ2-1, with a weak D call TRBD2 (6 bases). Trimming took 6 bases from V and 9 from J, leaving 15 bases between them. Germline CDR1 reads MNHEY; CDR2 reads SVGEGT. This CDR3 is 13 amino acids long. For the CDR3, the DNA is TGTGCCAGCAGGGATAGCGGTATGGGTGAGCAGTTCTTC. This gives the protein CASRDSGMGEQFF.

This sequence joins TRBV10-2 and TRBJ2-5, with D perhaps matching TRBD2 (5 bases). CDR1 is WSHSY, CDR2 SAAADI, per germline. The CDR3 runs to 14 residues. V lost 6 bases, J lost 11 bases, and 22 bases lay in between. CDR3 nucleotide sequence: TGCGCCAGCAGAGCCGCGGACTTGCGCAATGAGCAGTACTTC. Encoded protein: CASRAADLRNEQYF.

The rearrangement uses TRBV6-2 or TRBV6-3 and TRBJ1-5; 7 bases agree with TRBD1. The germline V gene encodes CDR1 MNHEY and CDR2 SVGEGT. Losses at the gene ends were 6 bases for V and 4 bases for J; bases not matched to a gene: 6. CDR3 length equals 14 residues. DNA of the CDR3: TGTGCCAGCAGGATGAGGGGGCGGAATCAGCCCCAGCATTTT. Translation gives CASRMRGRNQPQHF.

The chain links TRBV20-1 to TRBJ2-7; TRBD2 matches 7 bases. Germline CDR1 reads DFQATT; CDR2 reads SNEGSKA (reference sequence). J lost 3 bases, V lost 3 bases, and 8 bases had no gene match. This CDR3 is 14 amino acids long. CDR3 amino acids: CSASPGTTIYEQYF. CDR3 nucleotides: TGCAGTGCTAGCCCCGGGACTACAATCTACGAGCAGTACTTC.

As concerns this clonotype: One end of the junction is discordant with germline, which a read error may explain. The chain couples TRBV7-9 to TRBJ2-3; 11 bases are a match to TRBD2. The CDR3 covers 16 residues. Looked up from germline, CDR1 is SEHNR and CDR2 is FQNEAQ (reference sequence). The CDR3 sequence is CASSPSTSGDADTQYF. For the CDR3, the DNA is TGTGCTAGCAGCCCCTCGACTAGCGGGGACGCAGATACGCAGTATTTT.

The J gene is TRBJ2-7, the V gene TRBV29-1; D perhaps matches TRBD2 (5 bases). CDR3 length: 11 residues. V lost 7 bases and J 3 bases, leaving 10 bases between the germline ends. The germline V gene encodes CDR1 SQVTM and CDR2 ANQGSEA. As DNA, the CDR3 is TGCAGCGCGGGATCCCTCTACGAGCAGTACTTC. Translated, it gives CSAGSLYEQYF.

This clonotype was recorded a few times. The chain recombines TRBV10-3 with TRBJ2-7, with 8 bases that match TRBD2. The CDR3 runs 15 residues. Germline values: CDR1 ENHRY, CDR2 SYGVKD. The V gene end was trimmed by 4 bases and the J gene end by 0 bases; junction bases not matched to a gene: 5. This chain's CDR3 is CAISALAGSSYEQYF. CDR3 in DNA: TGTGCCATCAGTGCCTTAGCGGGGAGCTCCTACGAGCAGTACTTC.

This chain links TRBV7-8 with TRBJ1-2, with TRBD1 matching 9 bases. The CDR3 is made up of 14 amino acids. The trim removed 5 bases at V and 5 bases at J, leaving 6 bases unmatched. The germline V gene has CDR1 SGHVS and CDR2 FQNEAQ. For the CDR3, the DNA is TGTGCCAGCAGCCCCGGGACAGGGCGGTATGGCTACACCTTC. Protein sequence: CASSPGTGRYGYTF. The full variable domain, completed using reference TRBV7-8 and TRBJ1-2, is GAGVSQSPRYKVAKRGQDVALRCDPISGHVSLFWYQQALGQGPEFLTYFQNEAQLDKSGLPSDRFFAERPEGSVSTLKIQRTQQEDSAVYLCASSPGTGRYGYTFGSGTRLTVV.